In this sample, the clone carrying this T cell receptor beta chain turned up a few times. Germline CDR1 and CDR2: SGHVS and FNYEAQ. V lost 5 bases, J lost 0 bases, and 9 bases stayed unmatched. CDR3 length equals 18 residues. These data come from a study of T cell repertoires in cytomegalovirus infection. Overall study context: Signatures in public TCR beta sequences pointed to both CMV infection and matching HLA type.

A single record per CDR3 protein comes from TCRdb applying MiXCR to the reads. Altogether about 260,000 distinct CDR3 sequences are present, 8% to 9.5% being singletons, with the ten largest covering roughly 16%. Input material: PBMCs. This clonotype was sampled from a human donor in good health (CMV status not recorded). Some clones in this sample may be carry-over from other donors' samples. The chain uses TRBV7-6 and TRBJ2-2; 10 bases fit TRBD2. The CDR3 DNA follows: TGTGCCAGCAGCGTCCTCGCTAGCGGGGGTGCGAACACCGGGGAGCTGTTTTTT. Its protein is CASSVLASGGANTGELFF.